The next 17 T cell receptor beta chains were all read from a single sample in a study of control samples from healthy donors and cancer patients (dated by TCRdb to between 2020 and 2021). The library was made by the immunoSEQ multiplex PCR assay. The immuneACCESS repertoire file appears here via TCRdb, limited to in-frame rearrangements. These files lack a portion of the clones; in checked studies, under half of the deficit traces to unresolved V genes, and the cause of the others is not known. This sample comprises about 120,000 clones, about 91% of them detected only once. Of the sample, roughly 3.3% falls within the top ten clones. Material for sequencing was blood. These receptors were taken from a man aged 35-49 years in good health.

V gene TRBV3-1 (or the pseudogene TRBV3-2) combines with J gene TRBJ2-7; D uncertain. Germline V gene data show CDR1 as LGHDT and CDR2 as YNNKEL (reference sequence). V was shortened by 0 bases and J by 3 bases, with 3 bases between the two germline ends. This CDR3 has 12 amino acids. DNA of the CDR3: TGTGCCAGCAGCCAAGACCTCTACGAGCAGTACTTC. It is translated as CASSQDLYEQYF.

V is TRBV12-5 and J is TRBJ1-1; tentative D call: TRBD1 (5 bases). This CDR3 is built from 14 residues. Trimming shortened V by 5 bases and J by 1 base, and 11 bases separated the two germline ends. The germline V gene encodes CDR1 LGHNT and CDR2 FRNRAP. CDR3 residues: CASGIRTPNTEAFF. The DNA of the CDR3 is TGTGCTAGTGGTATACGGACACCGAACACTGAAGCTTTCTTT. The full variable domain, with the rest looked up from reference TRBV12-5 and TRBJ1-1, is DARVTQTPRHKVTEMGQEVTMRCQPILGHNTVFWYRQTMMQGLELLAYFRNRAPLDDSGMPKDRFSAEMPDATLATLKIQPSEPRDSAVYFCASGIRTPNTEAFFGQGTRLTVV.

This sequence joins TRBV5-1 and TRBJ1-1; D uncertain. Deletions cut 4 bases from V and 1 base from J, with 14 bases between. The CDR3 has 15 amino acids. In germline, CDR1 is SGHRS, CDR2 YFSETQ. The CDR3 bases are TGCGCCAGCAGCCCCATGGGTTTAGGGAACACTGAAGCTTTCTTT. It codes for CASSPMGLGNTEAFF.

The J gene is TRBJ2-5, the V gene TRBV2, with 9 positions matching TRBD2. The CDR3 contains 15 residues. Looked up from germline, CDR1 is SNHLY and CDR2 is FYNNEI. V shed 5 bases and J 1 base; nucleotides not matched to a gene: 5. The CDR3 DNA reads as TGTGCCAGCAGTACTCTAGCGGGGAGCCAAGAGACCCAGTACTTC. Translation gives CASSTLAGSQETQYF. Full variable domain (missing parts from reference TRBV2 and TRBJ2-5): EPEVTQTPSHQVTQMGQEVILRCVPISNHLYFYWYRQILGQKVEFLVSFYNNEISEKSEIFDDQFSVERPDGSNFTLKIRSTKLEDSAMYFCASSTLAGSQETQYFGPGTRLLVL.

This clone has only one observation. CDR3 in DNA: TGTGCCAGCAGCCAGGACCACACCGGGGCCAACGTCCTGACTTTC. Protein sequence: CASSQDHTGANVLTF. The chain employs TRBV5-4 and TRBJ2-6; D is unclear. Germline V lookup: CDR1 SGHNT, CDR2 YYREEE (reference sequence). Trimming removed 4 bases from V and 4 bases from J, with 12 bases in between. The length of the CDR3 is 15 residues.

The chain is built from TRBV5-4 and TRBJ2-1; the match to TRBD1 covers 11 bases. The CDR3 length is 15 residues. V gave up 4 bases and J gave up 8 bases; unmatched junction bases: 8. Germline V gene sequence: CDR1 SGHNT, CDR2 YYREEE (reference sequence). The CDR3 DNA sequence: TGTGCCAGCAGCACCGGGGACAGGGGGATCTATGAGCAGTTCTTC. Amino acids: CASSTGDRGIYEQFF.

The chain joins TRBV12-3 or TRBV12-4 to TRBJ1-1; D might be TRBD1 (6 bases). The CDR3 runs to 13 residues. Trimming removed 6 bases from V and 1 base from J, with 9 bases in between. CDR3 amino acids: CASRPGQNTEAFF. The CDR3 nucleotides are TGTGCCAGCAGACCGGGACAGAACACTGAAGCTTTCTTT.

The chain couples TRBV3-1 (or the pseudogene TRBV3-2) to TRBJ1-6, with unresolved D. Looked up from germline, CDR1 is LGHDT and CDR2 is YNNKEL (reference sequence). This CDR3 has 13 amino acids. V gave up 3 bases and J gave up 7 bases, with 7 bases separating them. Here the CDR3 DNA reads TGTGCCAGCAGCCAGGTAGGGAATTCACCCCTCCACTTT. The encoded protein is CASSQVGNSPLHF.

The chain has TRBV3-1 (or the pseudogene TRBV3-2) and TRBJ2-1; D call uncertain. There are 11 residues in the CDR3. Germline V lookup: CDR1 LGHDT, CDR2 YNNKEL (reference sequence). V lost 4 bases, J lost 10 bases, and 8 bases lay in between. In DNA form, the CDR3 reads TGTGCCAGCAGCCTCCGTTTAGAGCAGTTCTTC. Protein sequence: CASSLRLEQFF.

The chain carries TRBV6-4 and TRBJ1-2; 10 bases match TRBD1. Germline trimming cut 6 bases from V and 7 bases from J; bases unmatched to any gene: 11. Germline-derived CDR1 and CDR2 are MRHNA and SNTAGT. The CDR3 runs to 15 residues. CDR3 sequence (DNA): TGTGCCAGCAGACCAGGGGGGACAGGGGATGGTGGCTACACCTTC. Translating gives CASRPGGTGDGGYTF.

This chain connects TRBV5-1 to TRBJ1-3, with 7 bases identical to TRBD1. The CDR3 is 15 amino acids. Germline CDR1 is SGHRS and CDR2 is YFSETQ. Trimming took 0 bases from V and 4 from J; bases not matched to a gene: 4. For the CDR3, the DNA is TGCGCCAGCAGCTTGGCACAGGGGACCGGAAACACCATATATTTT. Its protein is CASSLAQGTGNTIYF.

The rearrangement links TRBV12-3 or TRBV12-4 to TRBJ1-4; D gene unclear. V gave up 6 bases and J gave up 3 bases, with 8 bases separating them. This CDR3 has 13 residues. The CDR3 here is CASRVTANEKLFF. DNA for the CDR3: TGTGCCAGCAGAGTGACGGCTAATGAAAAACTGTTTTTT.

The gene calls are TRBV11-2 and TRBJ2-1; TRBD2 matches at 10 bases. Germline lookup yields CDR1 SGHAT and CDR2 FQNNGV. The CDR3 has 17 amino acids. V lost 5 bases to trimming and J lost 2 bases; unmatched junction nucleotides: 9. The CDR3 DNA reads TGTGCCAGCAGCCCCCCCGGGCTAGCGGGGGCCTACAATGAGCAGTTCTTC. As protein: CASSPPGLAGAYNEQFF.

J is TRBJ1-5 and V is TRBV2; D is possibly TRBD1 (5 bases). The V gene lost 7 bases and the J gene lost 6 bases, with 16 bases spanning the gap. This CDR3 is 14 amino acids long. The germline V gene has CDR1 SNHLY and CDR2 FYNNEI. Here the CDR3 reads CASKAGPWGQPQHF. The CDR3 nucleotides are TGTGCCAGCAAGGCGGGGCCCTGGGGTCAGCCCCAGCATTTT.

The chain uses TRBV7-2 and TRBJ2-7, with 7 bases aligning to TRBD2. The CDR3 has 13 residues. The germline CDR1 and CDR2 sequences are SGHTA and FQGNSA. V gave up 1 base and J gave up 7 bases; unmatched junction bases: 4. In nucleotides, the CDR3 is TGTGCCAGCAGCTTAGTTACAGCGGGGGAGCAGTACTTC. Translation: CASSLVTAGEQYF.

The J gene is TRBJ2-1, the V gene TRBV6-4, with 7 bases lining up with TRBD1. Trimming cost V 2 bases and J 6 bases; bases outside gene matches: 1. In germline, CDR1 is MRHNA, CDR2 SNTAGT. This CDR3 is 13 amino acids long. The CDR3 sequence is CASSDGQANEQFF. CDR3 DNA sequence: TGTGCCAGCAGTGACGGACAGGCCAATGAGCAGTTCTTC.

This chain uses TRBV24-1 with TRBJ2-2; no firm D call. Trimming stripped 3 bases from V and 1 base from J, with 8 bases between. The CDR3 is 15 residues long. Germline V gene data show CDR1 as KGHDR and CDR2 as SFDVKD. The CDR3 here is CATSDPSKNTGELFF. CDR3 DNA sequence: TGTGCCACCAGTGATCCTTCCAAGAACACCGGGGAGCTGTTTTTT.